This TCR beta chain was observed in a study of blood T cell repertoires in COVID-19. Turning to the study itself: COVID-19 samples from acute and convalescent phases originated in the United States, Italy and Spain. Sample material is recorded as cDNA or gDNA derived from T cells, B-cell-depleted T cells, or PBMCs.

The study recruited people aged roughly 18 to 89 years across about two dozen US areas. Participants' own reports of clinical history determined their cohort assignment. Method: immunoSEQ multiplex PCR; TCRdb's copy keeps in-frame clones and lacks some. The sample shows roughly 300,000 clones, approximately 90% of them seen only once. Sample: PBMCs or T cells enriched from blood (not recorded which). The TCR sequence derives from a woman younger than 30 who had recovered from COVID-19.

CDR3 DNA: TGTGCCAGCAGCCGGGACAGGGGCACCGGGGAGCTGTTTTTT. Translating it yields CASSRDRGTGELFF. This chain links TRBV9 with TRBJ2-2; 10 positions match TRBD1. Germline loops: CDR1 SGDLS, CDR2 YYNGEE. Germline trimming cut 4 bases from V and 4 bases from J; bases unmatched to any gene: 1. This CDR3 comprises 14 residues.